One sample yielded the 13 T cell receptor beta chains listed below, sequenced in a study of T cell repertoires in cytomegalovirus infection. TCRdb reanalysed the reads using MiXCR and keeps one entry per CDR3 protein. The sample holds 200,000 to 250,000 distinct CDR3 sequences, over 20% seen once. The sample consisted of CD8+ T cells from PBMCs. The source of these receptors is a human donor in good health (CMV status not recorded). Some clones in this sample may be carry-over from other donors' samples.

The chain joins TRBV15 to TRBJ2-1, with 10 nucleotides matching TRBD1. CDR1 LNHNV and CDR2 YYDKDF come from the germline V gene (reference sequence). Trimming removed 1 base from V and 5 bases from J; junction bases left unmatched: 8. The CDR3 is made up of 17 amino acids. The CDR3 region is CATSRGLFGTGDNEQFF. The CDR3 region has the DNA TGTGCCACCAGCAGAGGCCTGTTCGGGACAGGGGACAATGAGCAGTTCTTC.

V is TRBV9 and J is TRBJ2-1, with TRBD2 matching over 9 bases. Germline V CDR1 and CDR2: SGDLS, YYNGEE. The J segment lost 4 bases and the V segment lost 3 bases, leaving 8 bases of the junction unmatched. The CDR3 totals 16 residues. The CDR3 loop is CASSGLERGVYNEQFF. The CDR3 DNA follows: TGTGCCAGCAGCGGGCTGGAGCGGGGGGTATACAATGAGCAGTTCTTC.

This clonotype was recorded a few times. This chain uses TRBV19 with TRBJ1-5; D not resolved. Trimming removed 7 bases from V and 3 bases from J, with 10 bases in between. The CDR3 is 13 amino acids. Germline V CDR1 and CDR2: LNHDA, SQIVND (reference sequence). The DNA for the CDR3 is TGTGCCAGTATGGGCAGCTACAATCAGCCCCAGCATTTT. Amino acids: CASMGSYNQPQHF.

This chain uses TRBV12-3 or TRBV12-4 with TRBJ1-5; D is unclear. V was clipped by 6 bases and J by 0 bases, with 12 bases between them. This CDR3 contains 15 residues. CDR3 sequence (DNA): TGTGCCAGCAGCCATATGACGGATAGCAATCAGCCCCAGCATTTT. Translating it yields CASSHMTDSNQPQHF.

The chain couples TRBV9 to TRBJ2-1, with a weak D call TRBD2 (7 bases). The ends were cut back, 3 bases at V and 2 bases at J, with 12 bases in the middle. The CDR3 is 15 residues long. Germline values: CDR1 SGDLS, CDR2 YYNGEE. The CDR3 region is CASSEGGGAYNEQFF. The CDR3 DNA is TGTGCCAGCAGCGAGGGAGGGGGGGCCTACAATGAGCAGTTCTTC.

This clonotype was seen repeatedly, ten times or more. This rearrangement joins TRBV14 to TRBJ2-1; 12 bases line up with TRBD2. With 3 bases clipped from V and 0 bases from J, the junction kept 12 bases outside the gene matches. The CDR3 covers 20 residues. Germline CDR1 reads SGHDN; CDR2 reads FVKESK. DNA for the CDR3: TGTGCCAGCAGCCAGGGTAGACTAGCGGGGGTCCCAAGCTCCTACAATGAGCAGTTCTTC. Translated, it gives CASSQGRLAGVPSSYNEQFF.

The V and J genes are TRBV29-1 and TRBJ2-1; no clear D gene. V lost 8 bases to trimming and J lost 5 bases, with 10 bases between them. From germline, CDR1 is SQVTM and CDR2 ANQGSEA. This CDR3 has 11 amino acids. CDR3 nucleotides: TGCAGCCTTCGACAACACAATGAGCAGTTCTTC. Protein sequence: CSLRQHNEQFF.

This clonotype was seen at least ten times. The J gene is TRBJ1-2, the V gene TRBV12-3 or TRBV12-4, with 7 bases identical to TRBD1. V shed 5 bases, J shed 4 bases, and the junction held 7 bases outside the gene matches. The CDR3 spans 14 residues. For the CDR3, the DNA is TGTGCCAGCAGTCCGGCGGGACAGCTCTATGGCTACACCTTC. It codes for CASSPAGQLYGYTF.

The CDR3 sequence is CASSARTGAGGSPLHF. CDR3 coding DNA: TGTGCCAGCAGCGCTAGGACAGGGGCCGGGGGATCACCCCTCCACTTT. V and J are TRBV9 and TRBJ1-6, with TRBD1 identical over 9 bases. The CDR3 totals 16 residues. V lost 3 bases and J lost 10; bases outside the gene matches: 11. Germline CDR1 is SGDLS and CDR2 is YYNGEE.

Many counts were recorded for this clonotype. V is TRBV28 and J is TRBJ2-2; 9 nucleotides line up with TRBD1. J gave up 6 bases and V 7 bases, and 12 bases lay outside the gene matches. CDR3 size: 16 residues. In germline, CDR1 is MDHEN, CDR2 SYDVKM. CDR3 protein: CASTPLRTGVAGELFF. CDR3 coding DNA: TGTGCCAGCACCCCGCTGCGGACAGGGGTGGCCGGGGAGCTGTTTTTT.

The chain combines TRBV9 with TRBJ2-1; 9 bases match TRBD2. Looked up from germline, CDR1 is SGDLS and CDR2 is YYNGEE. The V gene end was trimmed by 2 bases and the J gene end by 7 bases; junction bases not matched to a gene: 10. The CDR3 is made up of 16 amino acids. CDR3 bases: TGTGCCAGCAGCGTTGCTAGCGGGGTCCTTTCGAATGAGCAGTTCTTC. This codes for CASSVASGVLSNEQFF.

This clonotype was observed many times. The CDR3 coding sequence is TGTGCCAGCAGCCCGGACAGGGTCACCGGGGAGCTGTTTTTT. It encodes CASSPDRVTGELFF. The genes are TRBV7-2 and TRBJ2-2; 8 nucleotides match TRBD1. J was trimmed by 4 bases and V by 5 bases; bases with no gene match: 3. The germline CDR1 and CDR2 sequences are SGHTA and FQGNSA. The CDR3 is 14 amino acids.

The gene calls are TRBV7-3 and TRBJ2-1; maybe TRBD2 (6 bases). CDR1 is SGHTA, CDR2 FQGTGA, per germline. Trimming took 0 bases from V and 6 from J, leaving 12 bases between them. The CDR3 runs 15 residues. CDR3 coding DNA: TGTGCCAGCAGCTTAACTCGGCGGGGACGCAATGAGCAGTTCTTC. It codes for CASSLTRRGRNEQFF.